Given below is one T cell receptor (beta chain) in context. The antigen is not known. The protocol was immunoSEQ multiplex PCR, while the TCRdb copy is restricted to in-frame clones and leaves out a portion. The sample includes fewer than 80,000 clones, about nine tenths seen only once; the top ten take 4% to 4.5%. The sample originates from a study of OX40 agonist ivuxolimab in advanced cancers. Whole-study context: Ivuxolimab, an antibody that agonizes OX40 (CD134), was administered to the patients.

Autoimmune disease history or systemic immunosuppression meant exclusion. There are 15 residues in the CDR3. Trimming shortened V by 0 bases and J by 0 bases, and 6 bases separated the two germline ends. Germline lookup yields CDR1 WNHNN and CDR2 SYGVQD (reference sequence). Regarding the study as a whole: The study observed clonal expansion of CD4+ and CD8+ blood T cells by week 6 at 0.1 to 3.0 mg/kg. The average count of expanded clones was higher among CD8+ T cells than among CD4+.

Source: CD4+ or CD8+ T cells sorted from blood, taken in a trial of the OX40 agonist ivuxolimab. The chain joins TRBV10-1 to TRBJ1-3; D ambiguous. The receptor was derived from an adult with an advanced solid tumor such as melanoma, head and neck, liver or kidney cancer. CDR3: CASSESANSGNTIYF. The CDR3 nucleotides are TGCGCCAGCAGTGAGTCCGCAAACTCTGGAAACACCATATATTTT.